Detailed here is one TCR beta chain. Its antigen is currently not known. Base qualities are missing; no much larger clone stands one base away. The donors were roughly 39 Caucasian individuals from Russia, aged roughly 6 to 100 years, who were systemically healthy. Ten milliliters of peripheral blood were drawn from each donor into EDTA-treated Vacutainer tubes. PBMCs were isolated by Ficoll-Paque density-gradient centrifugation, with at least 6 million obtained per sample. Trizol reagent was used to extract total RNA from PBMCs, with at least 5.5 micrograms per sample. Naive CD45RAhigh/CD27high T cell percentages were measured by flow cytometry on a PBMC aliquot from every donor. The entry originates in a study of blood T cells in healthy people across ages (dated by TCRdb to about 2015). Some background on the complete study: Template switching captured roughly one uniquely barcoded TCR beta cDNA molecule per two T cells in model experiments. The study measured age-related changes in TCR beta repertoire diversity using deep sequencing normalized with unique cDNA molecular identifiers. The donors were split into four age groups: young (average 16 years), middle-aged (39), aged (approximately 59) and long-lived (roughly 88). To avoid experimental bias, donors of different ages were distributed randomly across sequencing lanes. For two donors (one aged 18 to 30 and one aged 80 or older), the study analyzed two additional independent replicas of 1 million unique cDNA reads from the same blood draw.

The research as a whole found: The long-lived group showed more naive CD4+ T cells, fewer expanded clones and increased TCR diversity than the aged group, suggesting age selection. The CMV infection status of donors was not known, potentially confounding age-related changes in expanded clonotypes. Observed TCR beta diversity per million T cells fell roughly linearly with age, and a significant reduction was already apparent by age around 40. Estimates of total diversity from one million sequenced T cells were regarded as lower bounds and underestimates. Observed TCR beta diversity correlated strongly with the percentage of naive T cells measured by flow cytometry. Conclusive comparison of naive and antigen-experienced compartments was prevented by the profiling of bulk unsorted PBMCs.

The germline V and J ends show losses of 3 bases and 4 bases respectively, and no gene match explains 5 bases of the junction. The CDR3 spans 16 residues, from the cysteine through the phenylalanine. Kept here is only the CDR3 DNA, which spans 48 bases and is read in frame from base 1. Reading the germline V gene gives CDR1 SGHTA and CDR2 FQGNSA. Library creation used 5' RACE. Instrument used: Illumina HiSeq 2500. A second about 7 to 12 cycle PCR used a sample-barcoded 5' primer and a J-beta primer mix. A unique molecular identifier was introduced onto each TCR beta cDNA molecule by a template-switch 5' adaptor carrying 12 random nucleotides. Each sample yielded at least 3 million CDR3-containing paired-end reads. First-strand cDNA was synthesized from all RNA with the Mint cDNA synthesis kit, primed by a TRBC-specific oligonucleotide. Following uracil-DNA glycosylase treatment, a first 18-cycle PCR with universal primers M1SS and BC2_uni_R was performed on all cDNA. The source study handled its data this way. For normalization, 1 million high-quality reads were randomly selected from each sample, with every read carrying a distinct molecular identifier. Reads sharing molecular identifiers were discarded rather than binned into consensus sequences. MiTCR, with a Q25 quality threshold and the strictest error-elimination algorithm, was used for CDR3 identification, clonotype clustering and error correction. A nonparametric unseen species model with Euler transformation was used to estimate lower-bound total TCR beta diversity. TCRdb handled the public reads itself, with Q25 trimming in fastp and clone calling in MiXCR, and kept productive beta chains. All rows with the same CDR3 protein become a single entry with the most common DNA and genes. The V and J calls follow TCRdb's processing rather than the paper's. The sample profile shows 1.5 million or so distinct CDR3 sequences; approximately 40% of them were found once. Approximately 7.9% of the sample belongs to the ten largest clones.

The clonotype comes from a woman in her late teens or twenties in good health. Sequencing used blood. The chain was built from TRBV7-2 and TRBJ2-2; 10 middle bases align to TRBD1. The CDR3 protein is CASSLAGTGVTGELFF. The bases are TGTGCCAGCAGCTTGGCCGGGACAGGGGTCACCGGGGAGCTGTTTTTT.